This T cell receptor (beta chain) was profiled in a study of blood T cell repertoires in COVID-19. Study details: Sample material is recorded as cDNA or gDNA derived from T cells, B-cell-depleted T cells, or PBMCs.

The V and J ends lost 2 bases and 2 bases respectively, with 12 bases between them. This CDR3 contains 14 residues. Germline V gene sequence: CDR1 SQVTM, CDR2 ANQGSEA. As handled by the study authors: Nucleated cell number was recorded as an estimate derived from reference gene primer amplification. The table came from immunoSEQ multiplex PCR; TCRdb's copy has only in-frame clones and leaves some out. That table is the source of V, J and clone size, and D and trimming were worked out from the DNA. The data show roughly 140,000 clones, around 80% seen once. The rearrangement joins TRBV29-1 to TRBJ2-5, with unresolved D. The sequence was collected from a woman over 75 in a cohort sampled during active or convalescent COVID-19. The sample taken for sequencing was peripheral blood. The DNA of the CDR3 is TGCAGCGTTGAAAGGTGGGCAGGACAAGAGACCCAGTACTTC. It is translated as CSVERWAGQETQYF.